These 6 T cell receptor beta chains share one sample of origin, sequenced in a study of blood T cell repertoires in COVID-19. Sequenced by immunoSEQ multiplex PCR; TCRdb stores in-frame clones only, minus some. Of about 130,000 clones listed, 86% are singletons. Sequencing was done on a sample of PBMCs or T cells enriched from blood (not recorded which). These receptors all come from a man aged 50 to 59 who had recovered from COVID-19.

This clone was seen only a few times. The rearrangement joins TRBV5-1 to TRBJ2-7; D not certain. Germline CDR1 SGHRS, CDR2 YFSETQ. The CDR3 length is 14 residues. V gave up 0 bases and J gave up 6 bases, with 13 bases separating them. CDR3 in DNA: TGCGCCAGCAGCTTGGAGCCCGGTCTCCTCGAGCAGTACTTC. Its translation: CASSLEPGLLEQYF. The full variable domain, rest sourced from reference TRBV5-1 and TRBJ2-7, is KAGVTQTPRYLIKTRGQQVTLSCSPISGHRSVSWYQQTPGQGLQFLFEYFSETQRNKGNFPGRFSGRQFSNSRSEMNVSTLELGDSALYLCASSLEPGLLEQYFGPGTRLTVT.

The chain employs TRBV19 and TRBJ2-1; TRBD2 might be the D (5 bases). Germline-derived CDR1 and CDR2 are LNHDA and SQIVND (reference sequence). V lost 7 bases to trimming and J lost 0 bases, with 13 bases between them. This CDR3 comprises 15 residues. For the CDR3, the DNA is TGTGCCAGTACCCTAAACGGAGGCTCCTACAATGAGCAGTTCTTC. Its translation: CASTLNGGSYNEQFF.

The chain couples TRBV28 to TRBJ1-4; D perhaps matches TRBD1 (5 bases). Trimming cost V 2 bases and J 3 bases, with 10 bases left between them. The CDR3 consists of 15 residues. The V gene's germline CDR1 is MDHEN and CDR2 SYDVKM. CDR3 loop: CASSLGTPANEKLFF. For the CDR3, the DNA is TGTGCCAGCAGTTTAGGGACTCCGGCTAATGAAAAACTGTTTTTT.

The chain couples TRBV5-1 to TRBJ2-5; tentative D call: TRBD1 (6 bases). The germline CDR1 and CDR2 sequences are SGHRS and YFSETQ. CDR3 length: 14 residues. V was pared by 0 bases and J by 5 bases, with 11 bases between. CDR3 sequence reads: CASSLDPGVETQYF. DNA for the CDR3: TGCGCCAGCAGCTTGGACCCAGGGGTCGAGACCCAGTACTTC.

This rearrangement joins TRBV7-9 to TRBJ2-3; D may be TRBD2 (6 bases). In germline, CDR1 is SEHNR, CDR2 FQNEAQ (reference sequence). V shed 4 bases and J shed 3 bases, with 14 bases lying between them. The CDR3 is 15 residues long. This CDR3 is CASSSGESWTDTQYF. In DNA form, the CDR3 reads TGTGCCAGCAGCTCGGGGGAATCGTGGACAGATACGCAGTATTTT.

The chain combines TRBV30 with TRBJ2-3; 8 bases agree with TRBD1. Germline CDR1 GTSNPN, CDR2 SVGIG (reference sequence). After removal of 5 bases from V and 4 bases from J, the junction contained 2 bases not matched to a gene. The CDR3 length is 12 residues. CDR3 sequence (DNA): TGTGCCTGGGACAGGGGCCCAGATACGCAGTATTTT. Its translation is CAWDRGPDTQYF.